Presented here are 20 T cell receptor beta chains from one specimen sequenced in a study of blood T cell repertoires in COVID-19. Libraries were prepared by immunoSEQ multiplex PCR; TCRdb keeps only in-frame clonotypes and omits some of them. This table has tens of thousands of clones, about 88% appearing once. Material: peripheral blood. Receptors were obtained from a man between 70 and 80 years old with active COVID-19.

The chain employs TRBV3-1 (or the pseudogene TRBV3-2) and TRBJ1-5; D unresolved. V was shortened by 4 bases and J by 0 bases, with 10 bases between the two germline ends. Germline V gene lookup returns CDR1 LGHDT and CDR2 YNNKEL (reference sequence). This CDR3 contains 15 residues. Here the CDR3 DNA reads TGTGCCAGCAGCCCCGTTTTGTCTAGCAATCAGCCCCAGCATTTT. It specifies CASSPVLSSNQPQHF.

The rearrangement links TRBV5-4 to TRBJ1-2; 10 bases map to TRBD1. The germline gives CDR1 SGHNT, CDR2 YYREEE (reference sequence). The CDR3 is 15 residues long. J lost 8 bases, V lost 4 bases, and 11 bases had no gene match. CDR3 nucleotides: TGTGCCAGCAGCCCCGGGGGACAGGGGACGACAGGCTACACCTTC. Translated: CASSPGGQGTTGYTF.

This chain uses TRBV18 with TRBJ2-6, with 7 bases matching TRBD1. The CDR3 totals 18 residues. Germline V lookup: CDR1 KGHSH, CDR2 LQKENI. V shed 3 bases and J 0 bases; nucleotides not matched to a gene: 8. CDR3 coding DNA: TGTGCCAGCTCACCCATGGGACAGTTAATCTCTGGGGCCAACGTCCTGACTTTC. Residues: CASSPMGQLISGANVLTF.

The V call is TRBV6-2 or TRBV6-3, the J call TRBJ2-1; TRBD2 matches 13 bases. This CDR3 has 19 amino acids. The germline V gene encodes CDR1 MNHEY and CDR2 SVGEGT. Trimming removed 3 bases from V and 8 bases from J; junction bases left unmatched: 16. The CDR3 nucleotides are TGTGCCAGCAGTTATACCCTGGACATGACTAGCGGGAGGTTTTATGAGCAGTTCTTC. Protein product: CASSYTLDMTSGRFYEQFF.

The V call is TRBV7-2, the J call TRBJ2-2, with 9 bases matching TRBD2. The CDR3 has 15 amino acids. Germline CDR1 SGHTA, CDR2 FQGNSA. V lost 5 bases and J lost 5; bases outside the gene matches: 6. The CDR3 DNA reads TGTGCCAGCAGCGAGGCTGGACTAGCGACCGGGGAGCTGTTTTTT. Residues: CASSEAGLATGELFF.

The chain recombines TRBV7-2 with TRBJ2-1, with TRBD2 as a possible D gene (5 bases). The V end was cut by 0 bases, the J end by 4 bases, with 13 bases between. CDR3 length: 16 residues. Per the germline V gene, CDR1 is SGHTA and CDR2 is FQGNSA. Here the CDR3 reads CASSLARIARYNEQFF. The DNA of the CDR3 is TGTGCCAGCAGCTTAGCGCGGATAGCGCGATACAATGAGCAGTTCTTC.

The chain couples TRBV15 to TRBJ2-7, with a possible D match to TRBD2 (5 bases). CDR1 LNHNV and CDR2 YYDKDF come from the germline V gene (reference sequence). Trimming left V 1 base short and J 7 bases short, with 14 bases between. The CDR3 length is 14 residues. This CDR3 is CATSRGGLTGEQYF. CDR3 DNA: TGTGCCACCAGCAGAGGTGGACTGACGGGGGAGCAGTACTTC.

The chain employs TRBV5-1 and TRBJ1-3, with D maybe TRBD1 (5 bases). This CDR3 is 16 amino acids long. Trimming removed 0 bases at V and 2 bases at J, with 12 bases between. From germline, CDR1 is SGHRS and CDR2 YFSETQ. The CDR3 spells CASSLVPGVAGNTIYF. The CDR3 bases are TGCGCCAGCAGCTTGGTGCCGGGGGTTGCTGGAAACACCATATATTTT.

This chain uses TRBV7-2 with TRBJ2-6, with a tentative D call TRBD1 (5 bases). Germline V gene lookup returns CDR1 SGHTA and CDR2 FQGNSA. The V gene lost 0 bases and the J gene lost 2 bases, with 8 bases spanning the gap. The CDR3 spans 16 residues. CDR3: CASSLATRAGANVLTF. The CDR3, as DNA: TGTGCCAGCAGCTTAGCGACCAGGGCTGGGGCCAACGTCCTGACTTTC.

J is TRBJ1-2 and V is TRBV14; D is unresolved. Germline CDR1 and CDR2: SGHDN and FVKESK. V was shortened by 1 base and J by 7 bases, with 7 bases between the two germline ends. The CDR3 covers 12 residues. The CDR3 DNA is TGTGCCAGCAGCCAAGCCCTCGGTGGCTACACCTTC. Protein: CASSQALGGYTF.

V gene TRBV7-2 combines with J gene TRBJ2-1, with D tentatively TRBD2 (5 bases). Germline assignment: CDR1 SGHTA and CDR2 FQGNSA. The CDR3 has 16 amino acids. Trimming shortened V by 1 base and J by 2 bases, and 12 bases separated the two germline ends. The CDR3 reads CASSLDAGITYNEQFF. For the CDR3, the DNA is TGTGCCAGCAGCTTAGATGCCGGGATCACCTACAATGAGCAGTTCTTC. The whole variable domain, filled in from reference TRBV7-2 and TRBJ2-1, reads GAGVSQSPSNKVTEKGKDVELRCDPISGHTALYWYRQSLGQGLEFLIYFQGNSAPDKSGLPSDRFSAERTGGSVSTLTIQRTQQEDSAVYLCASSLDAGITYNEQFFGPGTRLTVL.

V and J are TRBV5-4 and TRBJ2-3; D uncertain. This CDR3 has 14 residues. V shed 0 bases and J shed 1 base, with 6 bases lying between them. Germline lookup yields CDR1 SGHNT and CDR2 YYREEE (reference sequence). The CDR3: CASSLARGTDTQYF. CDR3 bases: TGTGCCAGCAGCTTGGCCCGGGGCACAGATACGCAGTATTTT.

The chain joins TRBV3-1 (or the pseudogene TRBV3-2) to TRBJ1-1, with a weak D call TRBD1 (5 bases). Trimming cost V 0 bases and J 1 base, with 6 bases left between them. CDR1 and CDR2 from the germline V gene are LGHDT and YNNKEL (reference sequence). The CDR3 runs 14 residues. This chain's CDR3 is CASSQEGGNTEAFF. CDR3 nucleotides: TGTGCCAGCAGCCAAGAGGGGGGGAACACTGAAGCTTTCTTT.

J is TRBJ2-3 and V is TRBV5-1, with D perhaps TRBD2 (6 bases). The CDR3 consists of 14 residues. V was trimmed by 0 bases and J by 6 bases, leaving 11 bases between them. CDR1 and CDR2 (germline): SGHRS, YFSETQ. CDR3 in DNA: TGCGCCAGCAGCTTGGCGGACTACGGGGATACGCAGTATTTT. Protein product: CASSLADYGDTQYF.

J is TRBJ2-1 and V is TRBV18, with 8 positions matching TRBD2. This CDR3 region has 16 residues. The V segment lost 4 bases and the J segment 5 bases; nucleotides outside the gene matches: 10. Germline CDR1 is KGHSH and CDR2 is LQKENI. CDR3: CASSHDSGTLNNEQFF. DNA for the CDR3: TGTGCCAGCTCACATGATAGCGGGACCTTAAACAATGAGCAGTTCTTC.

The CDR3 is CASRFNYEQYF. In nucleotides, the CDR3 is TGTGCCAGCCGGTTTAACTACGAGCAGTACTTC. The chain uses TRBV6-5 and TRBJ2-7; no firm D call. The CDR3 runs 11 residues. Germline values: CDR1 MNHEY, CDR2 SVGAGI. Trimming took 8 bases from V and 3 from J, leaving 8 bases between them.

The chain is built from TRBV4-2 and TRBJ2-1; unclear D gene. The CDR3 covers 13 residues. V lost 4 bases and J lost 6, with 10 bases in between. Germline V lookup: CDR1 LGHNA, CDR2 YNFKEQ. CDR3 nucleotide sequence: TGTGCCAGCAGCCTGTCGACTGGCAATGAGCAGTTCTTC. Protein product: CASSLSTGNEQFF.

The J gene is TRBJ2-7, the V gene TRBV7-2, with TRBD2 identical over 9 bases. Germline CDR1 SGHTA, CDR2 FQGNSA. There are 17 residues in the CDR3. V dropped 4 bases and J dropped 0; count of bases not matched to a gene: 10. CDR3 sequence: CASSSEFSGGRSYEQYF. Here the CDR3 DNA reads TGTGCCAGCAGCTCAGAATTTAGCGGGGGACGCTCCTACGAGCAGTACTTC.

This clone was observed a handful of times. The gene calls are TRBV18 and TRBJ2-1, with D unresolved. The CDR3 runs 15 residues. Trimming shortened V by 3 bases and J by 0 bases, and 9 bases separated the two germline ends. Germline loops: CDR1 KGHSH, CDR2 LQKENI. CDR3 amino acids: CASSPRSSSYNEQFF. The CDR3, as DNA: TGTGCCAGCTCACCCCGTTCGAGCTCCTACAATGAGCAGTTCTTC.

The CDR3 loop is CASNSNNQPQHF. CDR3 sequence (DNA): TGTGCCAGCAATTCTAACAATCAGCCCCAGCATTTT. The chain recombines TRBV6-4 with TRBJ1-5; D unresolved. V shed 7 bases and J shed 3 bases, with 7 bases lying between them. Per the germline V gene, CDR1 is MRHNA and CDR2 is SNTAGT. The CDR3 has 12 amino acids.